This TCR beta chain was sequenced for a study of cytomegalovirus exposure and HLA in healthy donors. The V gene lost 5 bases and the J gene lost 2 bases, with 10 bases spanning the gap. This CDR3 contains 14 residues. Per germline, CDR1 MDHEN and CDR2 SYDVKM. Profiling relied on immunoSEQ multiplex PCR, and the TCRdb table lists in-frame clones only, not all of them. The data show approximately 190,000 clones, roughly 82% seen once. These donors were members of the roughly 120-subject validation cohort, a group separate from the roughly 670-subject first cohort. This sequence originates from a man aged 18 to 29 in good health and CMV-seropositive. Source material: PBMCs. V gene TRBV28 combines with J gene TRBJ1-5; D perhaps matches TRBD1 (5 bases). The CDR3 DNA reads TGTGCCAGCAGTCCAGGGTTCGGCAATCAGCCCCAGCATTTT. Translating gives CASSPGFGNQPQHF.